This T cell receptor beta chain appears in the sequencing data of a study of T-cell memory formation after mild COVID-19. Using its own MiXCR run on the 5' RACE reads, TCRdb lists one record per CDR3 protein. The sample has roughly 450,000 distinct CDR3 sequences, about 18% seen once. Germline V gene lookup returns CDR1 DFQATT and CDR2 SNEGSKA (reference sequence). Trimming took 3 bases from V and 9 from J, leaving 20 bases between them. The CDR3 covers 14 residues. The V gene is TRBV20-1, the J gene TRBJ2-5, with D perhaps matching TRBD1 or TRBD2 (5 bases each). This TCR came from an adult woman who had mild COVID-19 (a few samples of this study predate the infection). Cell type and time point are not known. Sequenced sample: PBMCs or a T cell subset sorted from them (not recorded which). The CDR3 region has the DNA TGCAGTGCTAGCTCCGGGACCACCGGGGTGCCCCAGTACTTC. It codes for CSASSGTTGVPQYF.